These 8 T cell receptor beta chains were sequenced from one sample in a study of blood T cells in healthy people across ages. With a J-beta primer mix and a sample-barcoded 5' primer, a second PCR ran roughly 6 to 11 cycles. Each CDR3 protein is one row after TCRdb ran MiXCR on the 5' RACE reads. The table has some 1 million distinct CDR3 sequences, 35% to 55% seen once. Source material: blood. These receptors were obtained from a woman aged 60-70 years in good health.

CDR3 in DNA: TGTGCCACCAGCAGAGATCGGGGGGTTTACAATGAGCAGTTCTTC. Amino acid sequence: CATSRDRGVYNEQFF. V is TRBV15 and J is TRBJ2-1, with 7 bases identical to TRBD2. The CDR3 length is 15 residues. Germline lookup yields CDR1 LNHNV and CDR2 YYDKDF (reference sequence). V lost 0 bases and J lost 4; bases outside the gene matches: 3.

The rearrangement links TRBV14 to TRBJ2-1; D perhaps matches TRBD1 (5 bases). Trimming left V 1 base short and J 3 bases short, with 16 bases between. The germline gives CDR1 SGHDN, CDR2 FVKESK. The CDR3 is 17 amino acids. The CDR3 loop is CASSQGGSAENYNEQFF. The CDR3, as DNA: TGTGCCAGCAGCCAAGGGGGCTCTGCCGAAAACTACAATGAGCAGTTCTTC.

V gene TRBV9 combines with J gene TRBJ2-5; TRBD1 matches at 10 bases. V shed 2 bases, J shed 0 bases, and the junction held 4 bases outside the gene matches. CDR3 length equals 16 residues. The germline CDR1 and CDR2 sequences are SGDLS and YYNGEE. The CDR3 bases are TGTGCCAGCAGCGTCCGGGACAGGGGCCACCAAGAGACCCAGTACTTC. Translating it yields CASSVRDRGHQETQYF.

The chain is built from TRBV6-5 and TRBJ2-1, with 7 positions matching TRBD1. The trim removed 2 bases at V and 8 bases at J, leaving 6 bases unmatched. Germline CDR1 reads MNHEY; CDR2 reads SVGAGI. This CDR3 has 14 residues. This chain's CDR3 is CASSYGDRVHEQFF. The DNA for the CDR3 is TGTGCCAGCAGTTACGGAGACAGGGTTCATGAGCAGTTCTTC.

This clonotype was picked up many times. DNA of the CDR3: TGTGCCAGCAGCTTCGAGCGGGAGGGGAACGAGCAGTACTTC. Translated, it gives CASSFEREGNEQYF. This rearrangement joins TRBV7-9 to TRBJ2-7; 10 positions agree with TRBD2. Germline V gives CDR1 SEHNR, CDR2 FQNEAQ (reference sequence). This CDR3 contains 14 residues. The J segment lost 5 bases and the V segment lost 3 bases, leaving 4 bases of the junction unmatched.

The rearrangement uses TRBV21-1 and TRBJ2-1; the table assigns TRBD1, which was not confirmed against the DNA. TRBV21-1 has pseudogene status. The CDR3 contains 13 residues. CDR3 in DNA: TGTGCCGGCAGCAAAGGCGGACAGGGAGAGCAGTTCTTC. Its translation is CAGSKGGQGEQFF.

This rearrangement joins TRBV10-3 to TRBJ2-1; TRBD1 aligns across 7 bases. The DNA matches TRBJ2-7 better at its end, which makes the J call doubtful. This CDR3 is 15 amino acids long. Per the germline V gene, CDR1 is ENHRY and CDR2 is SYGVKD. The CDR3 DNA reads as TGTGCCATCAGTGACTCGGCCGGGACAGACAATGAGCAGTACTTC. Its protein is CAISDSAGTDNEQYF.

The rearrangement uses TRBV27 and TRBJ1-5; D possibly corresponds to TRBD1 (6 bases). The germline V gene has CDR1 MNHEY and CDR2 SMNVEV (reference sequence). Trimming stripped 6 bases from V and 1 base from J, with 25 bases between. The CDR3 loop spans 19 amino acids. In DNA, the CDR3 is TGTGCCAGCAGCCCCAGCGGGGGCGCGGGATTCATCAGCAATCAGCCCCAGCATTTT. Protein sequence: CASSPSGGAGFISNQPQHF.